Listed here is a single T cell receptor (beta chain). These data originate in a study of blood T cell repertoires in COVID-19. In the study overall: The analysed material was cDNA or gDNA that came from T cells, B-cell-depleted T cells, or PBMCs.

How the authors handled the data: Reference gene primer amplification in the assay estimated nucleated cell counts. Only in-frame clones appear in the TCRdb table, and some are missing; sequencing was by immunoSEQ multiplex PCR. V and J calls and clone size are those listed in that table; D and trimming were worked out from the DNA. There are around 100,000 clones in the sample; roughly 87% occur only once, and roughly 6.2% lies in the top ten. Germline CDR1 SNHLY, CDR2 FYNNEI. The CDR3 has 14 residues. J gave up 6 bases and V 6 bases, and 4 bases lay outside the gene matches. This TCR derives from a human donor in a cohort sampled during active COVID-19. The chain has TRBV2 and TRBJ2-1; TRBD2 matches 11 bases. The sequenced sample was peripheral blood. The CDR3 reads CASRRLAGINEQFF. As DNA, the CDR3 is TGTGCCAGCAGGAGACTAGCGGGGATCAATGAGCAGTTCTTC. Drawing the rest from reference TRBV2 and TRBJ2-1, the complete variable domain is EPEVTQTPSHQVTQMGQEVILRCVPISNHLYFYWYRQILGQKVEFLVSFYNNEISEKSEIFDDQFSVERPDGSNFTLKIRSTKLEDSAMYFCASRRLAGINEQFFGPGTRLTVL.